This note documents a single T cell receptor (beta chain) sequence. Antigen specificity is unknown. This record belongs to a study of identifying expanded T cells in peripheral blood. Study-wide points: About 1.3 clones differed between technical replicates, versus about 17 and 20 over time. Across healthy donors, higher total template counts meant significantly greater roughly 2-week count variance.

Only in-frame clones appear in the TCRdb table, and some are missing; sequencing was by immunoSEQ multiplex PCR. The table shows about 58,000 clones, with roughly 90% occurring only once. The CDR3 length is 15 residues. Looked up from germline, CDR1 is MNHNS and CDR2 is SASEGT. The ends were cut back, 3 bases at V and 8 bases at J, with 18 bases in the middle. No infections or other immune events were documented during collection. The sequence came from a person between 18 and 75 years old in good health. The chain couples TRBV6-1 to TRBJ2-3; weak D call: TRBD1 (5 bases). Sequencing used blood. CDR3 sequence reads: CASSEVRQGATTQYF. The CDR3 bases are TGTGCCAGCAGTGAGGTTCGCCAGGGCGCCACTACGCAGTATTTT.